The rows below give T cell receptor beta chains drawn from one sample of a study of cytomegalovirus exposure and HLA in healthy donors. The assay was immunoSEQ multiplex PCR, and TCRdb's table has in-frame clones only and misses some. The sample yields approximately 150,000 clones, about 79% seen once. The sample taken for sequencing was PBMCs. Receptor source: a woman under 40 in good health and CMV-seronegative. The CDR3 runs from the conserved cysteine through the conserved F or W. D genes are given only for firm matches. The listing skips clone size in some rows; elsewhere it reads once, few, many or a size class.

TRBD1 | TRBJ2-3 | TRBV2 | - | TGTGCCAGCCGGACAGGGGTTAGTGCAGATACGCAGTATTTT | CASRTGVSADTQYF
TRBD2 | TRBJ2-1 | TRBV7-8 | once | TGTGCCAGCAGCGTATTAGGAGGAGCGGGGGGGCCTCACCCCTACAATGAGCAGTTCTTC | CASSVLGGAGGPHPYNEQFF
- | TRBJ2-1 | TRBV19 | - | TGTGCCAGTAGTCAGGACGGAGGCTCCTACAATGAGCAGTTCTTC | CASSQDGGSYNEQFF
TRBD1 | TRBJ1-1 | TRBV5-1 | - | TGCGCCAGCAGGGGGACAGGGGTGAACACTGAAGCTTTCTTT | CASRGTGVNTEAFF
- | TRBJ1-5 | TRBV4-1 | - | TGCGCCAGCAGCCAAGAACCATACGGTAGTCAGCCCCAGCATTTT | CASSQEPYGSQPQHF
- | TRBJ1-1 | TRBV27 | - | TGTGCCAGCAGTTTATCTCCATTTAACACTGAAGCTTTCTTT | CASSLSPFNTEAFF
- | TRBJ2-7 | TRBV27 | - | TGTGCCAGCAGTTTTGTCGGGGGAACCTACGAGCAGTACTTC | CASSFVGGTYEQYF
- | TRBJ2-5 | TRBV29-1 | once | TGCAGCGTTGAAGATCGGGGAGAGACCCAGTACTTC | CSVEDRGETQYF
TRBD1 | TRBJ1-5 | TRBV19 | - | TGTGCCAGTAGATTAGCGGACAGGAGATATCAGCCCCAGCATTTT | CASRLADRRYQPQHF
TRBD2 | TRBJ2-7 | TRBV27 | - | TGTGCCAGCAGCCGATCGGGGGGGATCCGGTACTTC | CASSRSGGIRYF
- | TRBJ1-1 | TRBV7-9 | - | TGTGCCAGCAGCTTGGCATCTGAAGCTTTCTTT | CASSLASEAFF
TRBD1 | TRBJ1-6 | TRBV27 | - | TGTGCCAGCAGTCTTCTGACAGGGCGGGATGGACCCCTCCACTTT | CASSLLTGRDGPLHF
TRBD1 | TRBJ1-1 | TRBV5-1 | - | TGCGCCAGCAGCTCTGGACAGGTCAGAGAAGAAGCTTTCTTT | CASSSGQVREEAFF